This entry features one T cell receptor beta chain sequence. Its specificity is not known. The sample belongs to a study of blood T cells in healthy people across ages. Broader study findings: No one knew whether donors had CMV, which possibly confounded expanded clonotype changes.

Primed by a sample-barcoded 5' primer and a J-beta primer mix, a second PCR proceeded for 7 to 11 cycles. Per-sample output comprised a minimum of 3 million paired-end reads containing CDR3. TCRdb passed the 5' RACE reads through MiXCR, listing each CDR3 protein once. Altogether 1.5 million to 2 million distinct CDR3 sequences are present, over 25% being singletons, with the ten largest covering about 7.7%. The V gene's germline CDR1 is LGHDT and CDR2 YNNKEL (reference sequence). The CDR3 length is 13 residues. The rearrangement links TRBV3-1 to TRBJ2-4; a possible D gene is TRBD2 (7 bases). The DNA matches TRBJ2-7 better at its end, which makes the J call doubtful. Source material: blood. The TCR originated in a woman aged 25 to 39 in good health. CDR3 sequence reads: CASTTWGGHEQYF. In DNA form, the CDR3 reads TGTGCCAGCACCACATGGGGGGGCCACGAGCAGTACTTC.